These 32 T cell receptor beta chains originate from one sample sequenced in a study of blood T cells in healthy people across ages. With a J-beta primer mix and a sample-barcoded 5' primer, a second PCR ran about 6 to 11 cycles. TCRdb reprocessed the 5' RACE reads via MiXCR and lists one record per CDR3 protein. The sample holds around 850,000 distinct CDR3 sequences, roughly 40% seen once. Sequenced input: blood. These receptors came from a man aged 18 to 35 in good health.

This clonotype was recorded a few times. This chain joins TRBV20-1 and TRBJ1-2; D may be TRBD1 (6 bases). With 6 bases removed from V and 6 bases from J, the gap between germline ends came to 20 bases. Germline values: CDR1 DFQATT, CDR2 SNEGSKA (reference sequence). The CDR3 length is 14 residues. The CDR3 nucleotides are TGCAGTGCAACACTAGACAGGTCGAGCCATGGCTACACCTTC. It yields the protein CSATLDRSSHGYTF.

This clonotype was counted only a few times. The V gene is TRBV20-1, the J gene TRBJ2-5, with 7 bases matching TRBD1. V was clipped by 3 bases and J by 2 bases; unmatched bases: 12. The CDR3 spans 16 residues. The germline gives CDR1 DFQATT, CDR2 SNEGSKA (reference sequence). CDR3 nucleotides: TGCAGTGCTAGGAACTCAAGGGACAGATTTCAAGAGACCCAGTACTTC. This encodes CSARNSRDRFQETQYF.

This clonotype was counted only a few times. V gene TRBV5-1 combines with J gene TRBJ2-3; D call uncertain. Trimming shortened V by 0 bases and J by 6 bases, and 11 bases separated the two germline ends. This CDR3 comprises 14 residues. In germline, CDR1 is SGHRS, CDR2 YFSETQ. This CDR3 reads CASSLEPIPDTQYF. CDR3 coding DNA: TGCGCCAGCAGCTTGGAGCCTATTCCCGATACGCAGTATTTT.

This rearrangement joins TRBV5-6 to TRBJ2-3; 9 bases agree with TRBD2. Germline V gene data show CDR1 as SGHDT and CDR2 as YYEEEE. The junction had 5 bases not matched to a gene; V was cut back by 0 bases and J by 6 bases. The CDR3 contains 15 residues. This CDR3 is CASSLEQRGADTQYF. In nucleotides, the CDR3 is TGTGCCAGCAGCTTGGAGCAGCGGGGGGCCGATACGCAGTATTTT.

The J gene is TRBJ2-6, the V gene TRBV12-3 or TRBV12-4, with D possibly TRBD2 on 5 matching bases. Trimming cost V 8 bases and J 0 bases, with 14 bases left between them. The CDR3 spans 16 residues. CDR3 in amino acids: CASEGSQLSGANVLTF. The CDR3 DNA follows: TGTGCCAGCGAGGGATCCCAACTCTCTGGGGCCAACGTCCTGACTTTC.

The chain carries TRBV6-6 and TRBJ1-2, with D hard to call. The V gene lost 4 bases and the J gene lost 3 bases, with 18 bases spanning the gap. The CDR3 is made up of 16 amino acids. Per the germline V gene, CDR1 is MNHNY and CDR2 is SVGAGI (reference sequence). CDR3: CASSSSDRGTDYGYTF. The CDR3 region has the DNA TGTGCCAGCAGTTCTAGTGATCGGGGAACCGACTATGGCTACACCTTC.

This clonotype was seen ten or more times. This chain joins TRBV29-1 and TRBJ2-7; 8 nucleotides align to TRBD1. The CDR3 is 12 amino acids. Germline V CDR1 and CDR2: SQVTM, ANQGSEA. J lost 2 bases, V lost 8 bases, and 5 bases had no gene match. For the CDR3, the DNA is TGCAGCCTGACAGGGGCTACCTACGAGCAGTACTTC. Its translation is CSLTGATYEQYF.

This clonotype was found a few times. CDR3 protein: CSASDEKSYEQYF. Written as DNA, the CDR3 is TGCAGTGCTAGCGATGAGAAGTCCTACGAGCAGTACTTC. The V gene is TRBV20-1, the J gene TRBJ2-7; D unclear. Germline assignment: CDR1 DFQATT and CDR2 SNEGSKA (reference sequence). This CDR3 is built from 13 residues. V lost 3 bases and J lost 1, with 10 bases in between.

This clonotype was observed a few times. The chain has TRBV7-3 and TRBJ2-3; 15 positions match TRBD2. Germline values: CDR1 SGHTA, CDR2 FQGTGA. The CDR3 contains 20 residues. With 1 base clipped from V and 1 base from J, the junction kept 9 bases outside the gene matches. CDR3 sequence reads: CASSLRTSGGARDGTDTQYF. CDR3 DNA: TGTGCCAGCAGCTTAAGGACTAGCGGGGGGGCGCGTGATGGCACAGATACGCAGTATTTT.

The sample holds many counts of this clonotype. The chain employs TRBV29-1 and TRBJ2-1, with 7 positions matching TRBD1. V gave up 3 bases and J gave up 3 bases; unmatched junction bases: 5. In germline, CDR1 is SQVTM, CDR2 ANQGSEA. The CDR3 is made up of 14 amino acids. CDR3 sequence (DNA): TGCAGCGTTGATAGACAGGGAAACTACAATGAGCAGTTCTTC. Translating gives CSVDRQGNYNEQFF.

The gene calls are TRBV12-3 or TRBV12-4 and TRBJ2-2; TRBD2 aligns across 9 bases. Trimming took 6 bases from V and 7 from J; bases not matched to a gene: 12. The CDR3 sequence is 16 residues long. The DNA for the CDR3 is TGTGCCAGCAGCCCGCTAGCGGGGTTGATTGGCGGGGAGCTGTTTTTT. Its protein is CASSPLAGLIGGELFF.

This clonotype has just a few counts. V gene TRBV9 combines with J gene TRBJ2-5; perhaps TRBD1 as D (6 bases). This CDR3 comprises 13 residues. Between the trimmed V and J ends, which lost 8 bases and 3 bases, there was a span of 14 bases. Per the germline V gene, CDR1 is SGDLS and CDR2 is YYNGEE. The CDR3 here is CASTTGYEETQYF. The CDR3 bases are TGTGCCAGTACAACAGGGTATGAAGAGACCCAGTACTTC.

This clonotype was observed a handful of times. V and J are TRBV7-3 and TRBJ1-1, with D tentatively TRBD1 (5 bases). The CDR3 has 14 residues. V lost 5 bases and J 2 bases, leaving 12 bases between the germline ends. Germline-derived CDR1 and CDR2 are SGHTA and FQGTGA. The CDR3 coding sequence is TGTGCCAGCAGCGGAGGGGTCGGTAACACTGAAGCTTTCTTT. Translating it yields CASSGGVGNTEAFF. The entire variable domain, with the rest obtained from reference TRBV7-3 and TRBJ1-1, is as follows: GAGVSQTPSNKVTEKGKYVELRCDPISGHTALYWYRQSLGQGPEFLIYFQGTGAADDSGLPNDRFFAVRPEGSVSTLKIQRTERGDSAVYLCASSGGVGNTEAFFGQGTRLTVV.

The V call is TRBV12-3 or TRBV12-4, the J call TRBJ1-5; a possible D gene is TRBD1 (5 bases). Trimming took 0 bases from V and 2 from J, leaving 17 bases between them. This CDR3 contains 18 residues. CDR3 residues: CASSLANLDKPGNQPQHF. The CDR3 coding sequence is TGTGCCAGCAGTTTAGCGAACCTGGACAAGCCTGGCAATCAGCCCCAGCATTTT.

This clonotype was counted many times. The chain has TRBV20-1 and TRBJ2-1; D remains ambiguous. CDR3 length: 13 amino acids. Looked up from germline, CDR1 is DFQATT and CDR2 is SNEGSKA (reference sequence). The V gene lost 5 bases and the J gene lost 5 bases, with 13 bases spanning the gap. DNA of the CDR3: TGCAGTGCTGACCTAACGACGGACAATGAGCAGTTCTTC. Its protein is CSADLTTDNEQFF.

Worth noting for this clonotype: It may be a read error: a sequence one base away is much more abundant. The gene calls are TRBV29-1 and TRBJ2-1; 7 bases map to TRBD2. This CDR3 is 13 amino acids long. V trimming: 6 bases; J trimming: 3 bases; junction bases outside the gene matches: 5. In germline, CDR1 is SQVTM, CDR2 ANQGSEA. CDR3 in DNA: TGCAGCGTCGCCGCTAGCGGCTACAATGAGCAGTTCTTC. Encoded protein: CSVAASGYNEQFF.

In this sample, this clonotype turned up a few times. The V call is TRBV20-1, the J call TRBJ1-1; possible D gene TRBD1, 6 bases. Trimming took 0 bases from V and 6 from J, leaving 11 bases between them. Germline CDR1 DFQATT, CDR2 SNEGSKA (reference sequence). There are 13 residues in the CDR3. CDR3 amino acids: CSAREGGESEAFF. The CDR3 bases are TGCAGTGCTAGAGAAGGGGGTGAATCTGAAGCTTTCTTT.

This clonotype was counted at least ten times. V gene TRBV9 combines with J gene TRBJ2-1, with D perhaps being TRBD1 or TRBD2 (5 bases each). Trimming took 3 bases from V and 4 from J, leaving 23 bases between them. The CDR3 spans 18 residues. Germline values: CDR1 SGDLS, CDR2 YYNGEE. CDR3 coding DNA: TGTGCCAGCAGCGGACCACAGGACGGAGGTTCTTTATACAATGAGCAGTTCTTC. Translating gives CASSGPQDGGSLYNEQFF.

The chain employs TRBV27 and TRBJ2-7; D possibly corresponds to TRBD1 (5 bases). The CDR3 extends over 16 amino acids. V was shortened by 6 bases and J by 0 bases, with 18 bases between the two germline ends. The germline V gene has CDR1 MNHEY and CDR2 SMNVEV (reference sequence). CDR3 DNA sequence: TGTGCCAGCAGCTATTCTCCCGCCGACAGCTCCTACGAGCAGTACTTC. It encodes CASSYSPADSSYEQYF.

The chain recombines TRBV28 with TRBJ2-6; TRBD1 matches 8 bases. The CDR3 has 19 amino acids. Trimming removed 4 bases from V and 0 bases from J; junction bases left unmatched: 11. Germline-derived CDR1 and CDR2 are MDHEN and SYDVKM. Here the CDR3 reads CASSSNLGQDISGANVLTF. CDR3 in DNA: TGTGCCAGCAGTTCCAACCTGGGACAGGATATCTCTGGGGCCAACGTCCTGACTTTC.

This clonotype showed up just a few times. The J gene is TRBJ1-4, the V gene TRBV20-1; TRBD1 matches at 7 bases. The trim removed 5 bases at V and 6 bases at J, leaving 3 bases unmatched. The germline V gene has CDR1 DFQATT and CDR2 SNEGSKA (reference sequence). The CDR3 is 12 residues long. The CDR3 bases are TGCAGTGCTGACAGGGTGGATGAAAAACTGTTTTTT. It specifies CSADRVDEKLFF.

The chain carries TRBV11-2 and TRBJ2-1; D not resolved. The CDR3 spans 14 residues. Germline V gene sequence: CDR1 SGHAT, CDR2 FQNNGV. Trimming took off 0 bases at V and 7 bases at J, with 10 bases between the two ends. The CDR3 loop reads CASSLDSGVNEQFF. The CDR3 coding sequence is TGTGCCAGCAGCTTAGATTCTGGGGTTAATGAGCAGTTCTTC. Full variable domain (rest looked up from reference TRBV11-2 and TRBJ2-1): EAGVAQSPRYKIIEKRQSVAFWCNPISGHATLYWYQQILGQGPKLLIQFQNNGVVDDSQLPKDRFSAERLKGVDSTLKIQPAKLEDSAVYLCASSLDSGVNEQFFGPGTRLTVL.

This clonotype was counted once. The chain employs TRBV6-1 and TRBJ2-3; D is unclear. This CDR3 is built from 16 residues. CDR1 MNHNS and CDR2 SASEGT come from the germline V gene. V lost 3 bases to trimming and J lost 2 bases, with 15 bases between them. In nucleotides, the CDR3 is TGTGCCAGCAGTGAGGTTCGTGTCGGTCCCACAGATACGCAGTATTTT. It specifies CASSEVRVGPTDTQYF.

The chain uses TRBV9 and TRBJ2-1, with 9 positions matching TRBD2. The CDR3 runs to 15 residues. Losses at the gene ends were 0 bases for V and 7 bases for J; bases not matched to a gene: 5. The germline gives CDR1 SGDLS, CDR2 YYNGEE. The CDR3 coding sequence is TGTGCCAGCAGCGTAGCACTAGCGGGTTTTAATGAGCAGTTCTTC. Protein sequence: CASSVALAGFNEQFF. Full variable domain (outside the CDR3, taken from reference TRBV9 and TRBJ2-1): DSGVTQTPKHLITATGQRVTLRCSPRSGDLSVYWYQQSLDQGLQFLIQYYNGEERAKGNILERFSAQQFPDLHSELNLSSLELGDSALYFCASSVALAGFNEQFFGPGTRLTVL.

The genes are TRBV7-6 and TRBJ2-7; the D gene is possibly TRBD2 (6 bases). The end of the DNA fits TRBJ2-5 better, so the J call may be wrong. CDR3 length: 18 amino acids. Germline loops: CDR1 SGHVS, CDR2 FNYEAQ. Written as DNA, the CDR3 is TGTGCCAGCAGCTTACGGTTAGCGGCTCCCAATACTAAAGAGACCCAGTACTTC. Translation gives CASSLRLAAPNTKETQYF.

V and J are TRBV5-1 and TRBJ1-1, with D hard to call. The CDR3 contains 14 residues. V was clipped by 0 bases and J by 2 bases, with 8 bases between them. Germline CDR1 and CDR2: SGHRS and YFSETQ. CDR3 sequence reads: CASSLVPSNTEAFF. The CDR3 DNA follows: TGCGCCAGCAGCTTGGTCCCCTCAAACACTGAAGCTTTCTTT.

Here the CDR3 reads CSARTLDRDSYTF. CDR3 nucleotides: TGCAGTGCTAGGACCCTTGACAGGGATAGCTACACCTTC. The V and J genes are TRBV20-1 and TRBJ1-2; 7 bases are a match to TRBD1. The CDR3 consists of 13 residues. In germline, CDR1 is DFQATT, CDR2 SNEGSKA (reference sequence). The trim removed 3 bases at V and 9 bases at J, leaving 10 bases unmatched.

This clonotype has just one count. The J gene is TRBJ1-3, the V gene TRBV10-3, with TRBD1 matching over 7 bases. With V trimmed by 2 bases and J by 3 bases, 4 bases remained unmatched. The CDR3 runs 15 residues. CDR1 is ENHRY, CDR2 SYGVKD, per germline. CDR3 sequence: CAISEPRDSGNTIYF. The CDR3 region has the DNA TGTGCCATCAGTGAGCCGAGGGACAGTGGAAACACCATATATTTT.

The chain has TRBV7-2 and TRBJ2-3; D gene uncertain. The ends were cut back, 8 bases at V and 7 bases at J, with 13 bases in the middle. The CDR3 extends over 12 amino acids. Per the germline V gene, CDR1 is SGHTA and CDR2 is FQGNSA. This CDR3 is CASGPASNTQYF. The CDR3 bases are TGTGCCAGCGGACCCGCGAGTAATACGCAGTATTTT.

The chain has TRBV4-2 and TRBJ2-3, with 10 bases fitting TRBD2. Trimming removed 4 bases from V and 2 bases from J; junction bases left unmatched: 9. Germline V gene data show CDR1 as LGHNA and CDR2 as YNFKEQ. The CDR3 has 17 amino acids. CDR3 DNA: TGTGCCAGCAGCCCTGGCCTAGCGGGGGTCCCCACAGATACGCAGTATTTT. It codes for CASSPGLAGVPTDTQYF.

This sequence joins TRBV6-6 and TRBJ2-5, with D possibly TRBD1 on 6 matching bases. Trimming took 7 bases from V and 2 from J, leaving 8 bases between them. This CDR3 is 12 amino acids long. In germline, CDR1 is MNHNY, CDR2 SVGAGI (reference sequence). The CDR3 DNA reads as TGTGCCAGCATGACAGGACAAGAGACCCAGTACTTC. This gives the protein CASMTGQETQYF.

The V gene is TRBV7-9, the J gene TRBJ2-1; the match to TRBD2 covers 12 bases. There are 17 residues in the CDR3. V dropped 5 bases and J dropped 4; count of bases not matched to a gene: 9. Per germline, CDR1 SEHNR and CDR2 FQNEAQ (reference sequence). The CDR3 loop reads CASSGTSGGHLYNEQFF. CDR3 DNA sequence: TGTGCCAGCAGCGGCACTAGCGGGGGGCACCTTTACAATGAGCAGTTCTTC.